This T cell receptor beta chain was identified in a study of cytomegalovirus exposure and HLA in healthy donors. In the study overall: Early released data comprised 75 million to 100 million unique TCRs from HLA-typed donors.

The PCR contained 60 Vbeta and 13 Jbeta primers. This table comes from immunoSEQ multiplex PCR, and its TCRdb copy is limited to in-frame clones, with some not included. The sample yields about 210,000 clones, 78% seen once. Study observations and caveats: It was taken for granted in presence/absence analyses that sequencing depth across donors was roughly uniform.

About this clone: Its antigen is unknown.

The receptor was derived from a boy aged 10-17 years in good health and CMV-seronegative. The sample consisted of PBMCs.

The CDR3 DNA reads as TGTGCCAGCAGCCTGGGACAGCGAAACTATGGCTACACCTTC. It is translated as CASSLGQRNYGYTF. The chain is built from TRBV6-1 and TRBJ1-2; 7 bases line up with TRBD1. Germline V gene data show CDR1 as MNHNS and CDR2 as SASEGT. CDR3 length: 14 residues. Unmatched junction bases numbered 6, after V lost 6 bases and J lost 2 bases.